The rows below give T cell receptor beta chains drawn from one sample of a study of pediatric ulcerative colitis. Measured with immunoSEQ multiplex PCR; TCRdb has only the in-frame clones, and not every one. The sample shows 59,000 or so clones, 77% of them seen only once. What was sequenced was blood. The source of these receptors is a boy aged 10-17 years with moderate ulcerative colitis. The CDR3 runs from the conserved cysteine through the conserved F or W. The D gene is left open where the match is weak. Clone sizes are given selectively: once, few, many, or a class where the clone is expanded.

TRBV6-1	TRBJ2-7	NA	NA	15	TGTGCCAGCAGTGAAGGCTGGACCGATTCCTACGAGCAGTACTTC	CASSEGWTDSYEQYF
TRBV15	TRBJ1-5	NA	TRBD1	18	TGTGCCACCAGCAGAGATCCCCCAGGGGGATATAGCAATCAGCCCCAGCATTTT	CATSRDPPGGYSNQPQHF
TRBV6-5	TRBJ2-1	NA	NA	16	TGTGCCAGCAGTTACTGGCGGCTGACGGACTACAATGAGCAGTTCTTC	CASSYWRLTDYNEQFF
TRBV14	TRBJ1-2	few	NA	13	TGTGCCAGCAGCCTTCGTGGGGCGGGTGGCTACACCTTC	CASSLRGAGGYTF
TRBV27	TRBJ1-3	NA	NA	16	TGTGCCAGCAGTTTCGGACCGAGCCTCTCTGGAAACACCATATATTTT	CASSFGPSLSGNTIYF
TRBV30	TRBJ1-5	NA	NA	15	TGTGCCTGGAGTCTCGGGTTCGCAGAAGTTCAGCCCCAGCATTTT	CAWSLGFAEVQPQHF
TRBV7-3	TRBJ2-7	NA	NA	13	TGTGCCAGCAGCCGGGAAAGTTCCGGGCTGAAGTACTTC	CASSRESSGLKYF
TRBV5-1	TRBJ2-1	NA	NA	16	TGCGCCAGCAGCTTGTTGCCCCAGGGTTCCTACAATGAGCAGTTCTTC	CASSLLPQGSYNEQFF
TRBV30	TRBJ1-5	NA	NA	14	TGTGCCTGGAGTGCAGGCCAGCCCAATCAGCCCCAGCATTTT	CAWSAGQPNQPQHF
TRBV4-1	TRBJ1-2	NA	NA	12	TGCGCCAGCAGCCAAACTAACTATGGCTACACCTTC	CASSQTNYGYTF
TRBV6-5	TRBJ2-7	NA	NA	13	TGTGCCAGCAGTTACGGAGGGGGGAACGAGCAGTACTTC	CASSYGGGNEQYF
TRBV5-1	TRBJ2-7	NA	NA	15	TGCGCCAGCAGCTTGGGGACAGTCCAAACCTACGAGCAGTACTTC	CASSLGTVQTYEQYF
TRBV5-5	TRBJ1-1	NA	NA	14	TGTGCCAGCAGCTTGACTACGGTGAGGGCTGAAGCTTTCTTT	CASSLTTVRAEAFF
TRBV19	TRBJ2-1	NA	NA	15	TGTGCCAGTAGATCGGACTCCCGGCGGAGCGGTGAGCAGTTCTTC	CASRSDSRRSGEQFF
TRBV5-6	TRBJ2-7	NA	NA	15	TGTGCCAGCAGCTTGGGGCCAGCGAAAGGCTACGAGCAGTACTTC	CASSLGPAKGYEQYF
TRBV4-2	TRBJ1-1	NA	NA	16	TGTGCCAGCAGCCAGCAGGGAAAGGACGGTCACCCTGAAGCTTTCTTT	CASSQQGKDGHPEAFF
TRBV10-1	TRBJ2-3	NA	TRBD1	17	TGCGCCAGCAGCGGCCCGGGACAGGGGTCAGACACAGATACGCAGTATTTT	CASSGPGQGSDTDTQYF
TRBV4-3	TRBJ2-1	NA	NA	13	TGCGCCAGCAGCCAAGATCGAGCCGTCGAGCAGTTCTTC	CASSQDRAVEQFF
TRBV10-3	TRBJ1-1	few	NA	14	TGTGCCATCAGTGAGACCCGGACTAACACTGAAGCTTTCTTT	CAISETRTNTEAFF
TRBV13	TRBJ2-2	NA	NA	16	TGTGCCAGCAGCTTACTCCCCGGGGCCAACACCGGGGAGCTGTTTTTT	CASSLLPGANTGELFF
TRBV5-1	TRBJ2-7	NA	NA	12	TGCGCCAGCAGCTTCCCCGGGGACGAGCAGTACTTC	CASSFPGDEQYF
TRBV10-3	TRBJ1-1	NA	NA	13	TGTGCCATCAGTGAGCTCACGGGGACTGAAGCTTTCTTT	CAISELTGTEAFF
TRBV19	TRBJ1-5	NA	TRBD1	15	TGTGCCAGTAGTACCGGGACAGGGAGCGGACAGCCCCAGCATTTT	CASSTGTGSGQPQHF